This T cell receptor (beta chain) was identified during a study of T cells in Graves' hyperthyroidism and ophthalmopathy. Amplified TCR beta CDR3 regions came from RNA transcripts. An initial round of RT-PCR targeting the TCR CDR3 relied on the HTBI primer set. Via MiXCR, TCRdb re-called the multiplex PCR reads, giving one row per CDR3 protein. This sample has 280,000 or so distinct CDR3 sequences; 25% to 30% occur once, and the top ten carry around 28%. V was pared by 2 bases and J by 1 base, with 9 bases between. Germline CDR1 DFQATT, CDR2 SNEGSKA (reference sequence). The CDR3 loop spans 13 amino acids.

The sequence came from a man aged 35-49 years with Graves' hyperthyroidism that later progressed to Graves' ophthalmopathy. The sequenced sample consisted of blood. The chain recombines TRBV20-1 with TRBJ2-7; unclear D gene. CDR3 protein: CSARRAISYEQYF. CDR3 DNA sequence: TGCAGTGCTAGACGCGCGATATCCTACGAGCAGTACTTC.